Each of the 9 T cell receptor beta chains below was sequenced from the same sample in a study of response to subunit inactivated influenza vaccine. Using its own MiXCR run on the RT-PCR reads, TCRdb lists one record per CDR3 protein. The sample includes more than 450,000 distinct CDR3 sequences, around 8% of them seen just once. This material consisted of PBMCs from blood, taken about 23 months after vaccination. Every receptor here comes from a man aged 50 to 75 who received an inactivated influenza vaccine.

This rearrangement joins TRBV20-1 to TRBJ2-7; D might be TRBD1 (6 bases). This CDR3 region has 18 residues. CDR1 and CDR2 from the germline V gene are DFQATT and SNEGSKA (reference sequence). Trimming left V 3 bases short and J 2 bases short, with 26 bases between. CDR3 nucleotide sequence: TGCAGTGCTAGCCCCGTACCATCCGGGACAAAAGCGCCCTACGAGCAGTACTTC. Amino acids: CSASPVPSGTKAPYEQYF.

This clonotype was seen many times. This chain joins TRBV6-2 or TRBV6-3 and TRBJ1-1; D is possibly TRBD1 (6 bases). Trimming took off 0 bases at V and 1 base at J, with 15 bases between the two ends. CDR1 MNHEY and CDR2 SVGEGT come from the germline V gene. The CDR3 runs 17 residues. The CDR3 DNA reads TGTGCCAGCAGTTACTCGATACGGGGGCCGGGGAACACTGAAGCTTTCTTT. Translation gives CASSYSIRGPGNTEAFF.

The rearrangement joins TRBV29-1 to TRBJ2-7; a possible D gene is TRBD2 (6 bases). The CDR3 length is 12 residues. Germline V CDR1 and CDR2: SQVTM, ANQGSEA. V was shortened by 5 bases and J by 6 bases, with 14 bases between the two germline ends. The CDR3 bases are TGCAGCGTTTTGGAGGGTTGGGGCGAGCAGTACTTC. Its translation is CSVLEGWGEQYF.

This chain links TRBV6-2 or TRBV6-3 with TRBJ1-1; a possible D gene is TRBD1 (5 bases). Trimming took off 5 bases at V and 4 bases at J, with 11 bases between the two ends. This CDR3 comprises 13 residues. Germline V CDR1 and CDR2: MNHEY, SVGEGT. The CDR3 sequence: CASSTRDFTEAFF. The CDR3, as DNA: TGTGCCAGCAGTACCCGGGACTTCACTGAAGCTTTCTTT.

This clonotype was detected ten times or more. The gene calls are TRBV25-1 and TRBJ2-5; D possibly corresponds to TRBD2 (5 bases). CDR1 MGHDK and CDR2 SYGVNS come from the germline V gene. CDR3 length: 12 amino acids. Trimming took 4 bases from V and 5 from J, leaving 8 bases between them. This CDR3 is CASSGEWETQYF. As DNA, the CDR3 is TGTGCCAGCAGTGGGGAGTGGGAGACCCAGTACTTC.

The J gene is TRBJ2-7, the V gene TRBV3-1; 9 bases are shared with TRBD2. The junction had 7 bases not matched to a gene; V was cut back by 3 bases and J by 7 bases. Germline loops: CDR1 LGHDT, CDR2 YNNKEL (reference sequence). The CDR3 is 14 amino acids. CDR3 loop: CASSHAGGFWEQYF. For the CDR3, the DNA is TGTGCCAGCAGCCACGCGGGAGGGTTTTGGGAGCAGTACTTC.

This clonotype has a handful of counts. In DNA, the CDR3 is TGTGCCAGCAGCGGCCCCCTCGGGGCCAACGTCCTGACTTTC. This codes for CASSGPLGANVLTF. This sequence joins TRBV5-6 and TRBJ2-6; no clear D gene. The CDR3 is 14 residues long. CDR1 and CDR2 (germline): SGHDT, YYEEEE. V was clipped by 4 bases and J by 4 bases, with 9 bases between them.

This clonotype has just a few counts. The rearrangement uses TRBV5-5 and TRBJ1-2; a possible D gene is TRBD1 (5 bases). This CDR3 is 15 amino acids long. V shed 4 bases and J shed 2 bases, with 15 bases lying between them. CDR1 and CDR2 from the germline V gene are SGHKS and YYEKEE (reference sequence). CDR3 DNA sequence: TGTGCCAGCAGCCCCGGGGACGATCCGAACTATGGCTACACCTTC. Protein sequence: CASSPGDDPNYGYTF.

This clonotype was seen only a few times. The chain employs TRBV9 and TRBJ2-7, with D perhaps assigned TRBD1 or TRBD2 (5 bases each). This CDR3 region has 15 residues. Germline V lookup: CDR1 SGDLS, CDR2 YYNGEE. The germline V and J ends were trimmed by 0 bases and 1 base, with 11 bases remaining between them. The CDR3 nucleotides read TGTGCCAGCAGCGTAGGGGGGACGGTGTCCTACGAGCAGTACTTC. Translated: CASSVGGTVSYEQYF.